This T cell receptor (beta chain) is drawn from a study of blood T cell repertoires in COVID-19. Study background: T cells, B-cell-depleted T cells, or PBMCs supplied cDNA or gDNA.

The CDR3 has 14 residues. Looked up from germline, CDR1 is SGDLS and CDR2 is YYNGEE. After removal of 6 bases from V and 7 bases from J, the junction contained 10 bases not matched to a gene. Authors' analysis steps: Estimation of nucleated cell counts was performed using reference gene primer amplification. Produced via immunoSEQ multiplex PCR; TCRdb's table is partial and in-frame only. D and trimming come from the DNA, and the V and J calls and clone size come from that table. Among roughly 240,000 clones, 85% were seen once, and the ten largest hold 4% to 6%. The TCR was taken from a man aged 50-60 years with COVID-19, enrolled during active disease. Sequenced sample: peripheral blood. The rearrangement uses TRBV9 and TRBJ2-1, with 7 bases that match TRBD2. CDR3 sequence (DNA): TGTGCCAGCACCGGCGGGGGTGCCTTTAATGAGCAGTTCTTC. This encodes CASTGGGAFNEQFF.